The 21 T cell receptor beta chains reported below all come from one sample, sequenced in a study of cytomegalovirus exposure and HLA in healthy donors. The PCR had 60 Vbeta and 13 Jbeta primers. Data came from immunoSEQ multiplex PCR; TCRdb stores just in-frame clones and leaves some out. In the table there are around 50,000 clones, about three quarters of which are singletons. Sequencing was done on a sample of PBMCs. The receptors stem from a man in his thirties or forties in good health and CMV-seropositive.

This clone was counted once. This chain links TRBV5-4 with TRBJ2-1, with 13 bases that match TRBD2. CDR1 and CDR2 from the germline V gene are SGHNT and YYREEE (reference sequence). CDR3 length: 15 residues. V dropped 4 bases and J dropped 10; count of bases not matched to a gene: 8. The CDR3 DNA sequence: TGTGCCAGCAGCACCAGACTAGCGGGAGGTATGGAGCAGTTCTTC. Its protein product is CASSTRLAGGMEQFF.

This chain joins TRBV18 and TRBJ2-7, with 9 bases that match TRBD1. V was clipped by 0 bases and J by 3 bases; unmatched bases: 0. CDR3 length: 14 residues. CDR1 KGHSH and CDR2 LQKENI come from the germline V gene. Here the CDR3 reads CASSPPGQGYEQYF. CDR3 nucleotide sequence: TGTGCCAGCTCACCACCGGGACAGGGCTACGAGCAGTACTTC. The whole variable domain, filled in from reference TRBV18 and TRBJ2-7, reads NAGVMQNPRHLVRRRGQEARLRCSPMKGHSHVYWYRQLPEEGLKFMVYLQKENIIDESGMPKERFSAEFPKEGPSILRIQQVVRGDSAAYFCASSPPGQGYEQYFGPGTRLTVT.

The V and J genes are TRBV4-1 and TRBJ1-2; 11 nucleotides align to TRBD1. With V trimmed by 1 base and J by 4 bases, 8 bases remained unmatched. Per germline, CDR1 MGHRA and CDR2 YSYEKL. The CDR3 sequence is 17 residues long. This chain's CDR3 is CASSQGRGTGGVYGYTF. The CDR3, as DNA: TGCGCCAGCAGCCAAGGGCGGGGGACAGGGGGTGTCTATGGCTACACCTTC.

The chain couples TRBV28 to TRBJ2-3; the D gene is possibly TRBD2 (5 bases). V gave up 6 bases and J gave up 2 bases, with 15 bases separating them. Germline V CDR1 and CDR2: MDHEN, SYDVKM. The CDR3 covers 15 residues. CDR3 sequence reads: CASSSAERTTDTQYF. In DNA, the CDR3 is TGTGCCAGCAGCTCGGCGGAGCGGACCACAGATACGCAGTATTTT.

The V gene is TRBV14, the J gene TRBJ2-7; the D is unclear. Germline CDR1 SGHDN, CDR2 FVKESK. CDR3 length: 15 residues. Between the trimmed V and J ends, which lost 1 base and 2 bases, there was a span of 12 bases. The CDR3 sequence: CASSQAPRRPYEQYF. CDR3 in DNA: TGTGCCAGCAGCCAAGCCCCTAGGCGCCCCTACGAGCAGTACTTC.

The chain links TRBV30 to TRBJ1-4; TRBD1 matches at 7 bases. Germline CDR1 and CDR2: GTSNPN and SVGIG (reference sequence). V gave up 7 bases and J gave up 7 bases; unmatched junction bases: 12. This CDR3 region has 14 residues. CDR3 residues: CALALTGKTEKLFF. CDR3 nucleotide sequence: TGTGCCTTGGCACTGACAGGGAAAACTGAAAAACTGTTTTTT.

J is TRBJ2-2 and V is TRBV29-1, with D possibly matching TRBD2 (5 bases). CDR1 SQVTM and CDR2 ANQGSEA come from the germline V gene. V was clipped by 2 bases and J by 6 bases, with 13 bases between them. The CDR3 sequence is 14 residues long. The DNA for the CDR3 is TGCAGCGTTGAATTCCCCAGAGGGCCCGGGGAGCTGTTTTTT. Its translation: CSVEFPRGPGELFF.

This chain joins TRBV28 and TRBJ1-2, with D perhaps matching TRBD1 (5 bases). This CDR3 spans 14 amino acids. V was cut by 7 bases and J by 6 bases, with 18 bases left in between. Germline lookup yields CDR1 MDHEN and CDR2 SYDVKM. The CDR3 region has the DNA TGTGCCAGCATTAAGGGGCAATGGTCTAATGGCTACACCTTC. Its protein product is CASIKGQWSNGYTF.

The DNA for the CDR3 is TGTGCCAGCAGTGAATGGGAGGGGGGGGATGAGCAGTTCTTC. Its protein is CASSEWEGGDEQFF. The chain couples TRBV6-1 to TRBJ2-1, with D tentatively TRBD2 (7 bases). V lost 2 bases to trimming and J lost 8 bases, with 13 bases between them. There are 14 residues in the CDR3. CDR1 is MNHNS and CDR2 is SASEGT in the germline V gene.

The chain is built from TRBV7-9 and TRBJ2-1, with D possibly being TRBD1 (6 bases). The germline V gene encodes CDR1 SEHNR and CDR2 FQNEAQ (reference sequence). Trimming shortened V by 7 bases and J by 4 bases, and 17 bases separated the two germline ends. CDR3 length equals 15 residues. In nucleotides, the CDR3 is TGTGCCAGCACGGGCGGCCAGGGGATGTACAATGAGCAGTTCTTC. This gives the protein CASTGGQGMYNEQFF.

The chain combines TRBV7-9 with TRBJ2-6; no clear D gene. The CDR3 is made up of 14 amino acids. V was pared by 5 bases and J by 1 base, with 6 bases between. Germline CDR1 and CDR2: SEHNR and FQNEAQ (reference sequence). In DNA form, the CDR3 reads TGTGCCAGCAGCCTCTCGTCTGGGGCCAACGTCCTGACTTTC. This encodes CASSLSSGANVLTF.

In this sample, this clone turned up once. This sequence joins TRBV5-1 and TRBJ1-1; D remains unclear. Germline CDR1 and CDR2: SGHRS and YFSETQ. The CDR3 totals 13 residues. Between the trimmed V and J ends, which lost 1 base and 4 bases, there was a span of 8 bases. This CDR3 reads CASSLPGGTEAFF. CDR3 sequence (DNA): TGCGCCAGCAGCTTGCCGGGAGGCACTGAAGCTTTCTTT.

The rearrangement joins TRBV28 to TRBJ1-2; 10 bases are a match to TRBD1. After removal of 2 bases from V and 6 bases from J, the junction contained 3 bases not matched to a gene. Germline assignment: CDR1 MDHEN and CDR2 SYDVKM. This CDR3 region has 14 residues. The CDR3 sequence: CASSLEGTGDGYTF. DNA of the CDR3: TGTGCCAGCAGTTTAGAAGGGACAGGGGATGGCTACACCTTC.

V is TRBV28 and J is TRBJ2-7; no clear D gene. V lost 2 bases and J 2 bases, leaving 13 bases between the germline ends. Germline CDR1 and CDR2: MDHEN and SYDVKM. The CDR3 consists of 15 residues. This CDR3 reads CASSLQAAAPYEQYF. CDR3 nucleotide sequence: TGTGCCAGCAGTTTACAGGCCGCCGCGCCCTACGAGCAGTACTTC.

This sequence joins TRBV2 and TRBJ1-3; D may be TRBD1 (5 bases). Germline CDR1 and CDR2: SNHLY and FYNNEI. CDR3 length: 14 amino acids. The germline V and J ends were trimmed by 5 bases and 0 bases, with 8 bases remaining between them. CDR3 protein: CASSQQGSGNTIYF. The CDR3 region has the DNA TGTGCCAGCAGTCAGCAGGGCTCTGGAAACACCATATATTTT. Together with reference TRBV2 and TRBJ1-3, the CDR3 gives the full variable domain: EPEVTQTPSHQVTQMGQEVILRCVPISNHLYFYWYRQILGQKVEFLVSFYNNEISEKSEIFDDQFSVERPDGSNFTLKIRSTKLEDSAMYFCASSQQGSGNTIYFGEGSWLTVV.

The chain has TRBV5-1 and TRBJ1-2; no reliable D call. Germline CDR1 and CDR2: SGHRS and YFSETQ. Trimming took 0 bases from V and 2 from J, leaving 14 bases between them. CDR3 length: 16 residues. The CDR3 is CASSLVSPGANYGYTF. In DNA form, the CDR3 reads TGCGCCAGCAGCTTGGTCTCCCCCGGAGCGAACTATGGCTACACCTTC.

V gene TRBV2 combines with J gene TRBJ1-3; 10 bases fit TRBD1. Germline CDR1 reads SNHLY; CDR2 reads FYNNEI. V shed 6 bases and J 3 bases; nucleotides not matched to a gene: 5. The CDR3 runs to 15 residues. As DNA, the CDR3 is TGTGCCAGCAGGAGACAGGGGGCTAGTGGAAACACCATATATTTT. This encodes CASRRQGASGNTIYF.

The gene calls are TRBV9 and TRBJ2-5, with 11 bases that match TRBD1. The V and J ends lost 3 bases and 6 bases, in that order; junction bases with no gene match: 4. The germline V gene encodes CDR1 SGDLS and CDR2 YYNGEE. The CDR3 sequence is 14 residues long. The CDR3 coding sequence is TGTGCCAGCAGCGCCGGACAGGGGGCAAAGACCCAGTACTTC. Translated: CASSAGQGAKTQYF.

The chain uses TRBV6-5 and TRBJ2-6; possibly TRBD2 for D (5 bases). Trimming pared 6 bases from V and 0 bases from J, leaving 9 bases between. Germline V lookup: CDR1 MNHEY, CDR2 SVGAGI. The CDR3 is 15 amino acids. The CDR3 here is CASSYDYSGANVLTF. The CDR3 DNA is TGTGCCAGCAGCTACGACTACTCTGGGGCCAACGTCCTGACTTTC.

This clone was picked up a small number of times. V and J are TRBV13 and TRBJ2-1; D possibly corresponds to TRBD2 (5 bases). Germline-derived CDR1 and CDR2 are PRHDT and FYEKMQ (reference sequence). This CDR3 comprises 15 residues. With 4 bases removed from V and 4 bases from J, the gap between germline ends came to 14 bases. The CDR3 nucleotides are TGTGCCAGCAGCTCGAAAGGCCGGGGATACAATGAGCAGTTCTTC. It encodes CASSSKGRGYNEQFF. The full variable domain, completed using reference TRBV13 and TRBJ2-1, is AAGVIQSPRHLIKEKRETATLKCYPIPRHDTVYWYQQGPGQDPQFLISFYEKMQSDKGSIPDRFSAQQFSDYHSELNMSSLELGDSALYFCASSSKGRGYNEQFFGPGTRLTVL.

The CDR3 region is CASDAGGAGNEQFF. The CDR3, as DNA: TGTGCCAGTGACGCAGGGGGCGCAGGGAATGAGCAGTTCTTC. This rearrangement joins TRBV19 to TRBJ2-1; 8 nucleotides agree with TRBD1. CDR1 and CDR2 (germline): LNHDA, SQIVND (reference sequence). J was trimmed by 7 bases and V by 8 bases; bases with no gene match: 10. The CDR3 runs 14 residues.